Following are 14 T cell receptor beta chains from one sample sequenced in a study of blood T cell repertoires in COVID-19. Assay used: immunoSEQ multiplex PCR; TCRdb lists only in-frame clones, some missing. The sample comprises 200,000 or so clones, 80% to 90% of which are singletons, and roughly 12% rests with the top ten. Sequencing used peripheral blood. The source of these receptors is an elderly woman with COVID-19, enrolled during active disease.

This clone has a count of ten or more. The V gene is TRBV13, the J gene TRBJ1-1; D remains ambiguous. The CDR3 loop spans 13 amino acids. CDR1 and CDR2 (germline): PRHDT, FYEKMQ (reference sequence). Trimming stripped 5 bases from V and 4 bases from J, with 11 bases between. CDR3 sequence reads: CASSTRPGTEAFF. CDR3 nucleotides: TGTGCCAGCAGCACCCGACCGGGCACTGAAGCTTTCTTT.

The V call is TRBV14, the J call TRBJ1-2, with 7 positions matching TRBD1. The CDR3 extends over 14 amino acids. Per the germline V gene, CDR1 is SGHDN and CDR2 is FVKESK. V lost 4 bases and J lost 3; bases outside the gene matches: 5. This CDR3 is CASSPTTGYYGYTF. The CDR3 DNA is TGTGCCAGCAGCCCAACGACAGGGTACTATGGCTACACCTTC. Together with reference TRBV14 and TRBJ1-2, the CDR3 gives the full variable domain: EAGVTQFPSHSVIEKGQTVTLRCDPISGHDNLYWYRRVMGKEIKFLLHFVKESKQDESGMPNNRFLAERTGGTYSTLKVQPAELEDSGVYFCASSPTTGYYGYTFGSGTRLTVV.

The chain carries TRBV11-2 and TRBJ2-7; D call uncertain. V gave up 0 bases and J gave up 3 bases, with 9 bases separating them. The germline CDR1 and CDR2 sequences are SGHAT and FQNNGV. The CDR3 has 14 residues. The CDR3 DNA reads as TGTGCCAGCAGCTTAGATATAGCCGTCTACGAGCAGTACTTC. Protein sequence: CASSLDIAVYEQYF.

V gene TRBV7-2 combines with J gene TRBJ2-2; D possibly corresponds to TRBD1 (7 bases). The ends were cut back, 1 base at V and 5 bases at J, with 20 bases in the middle. CDR1 is SGHTA, CDR2 FQGNSA, per germline. The CDR3 consists of 18 residues. The CDR3 sequence is CASSLGESWRGLTGELFF. CDR3 DNA sequence: TGTGCCAGCAGCTTAGGGGAGTCATGGAGGGGGCTGACCGGGGAGCTGTTTTTT.

The chain uses TRBV11-3 and TRBJ2-1; D is uncertain. The CDR3 consists of 15 residues. Deletions cut 1 base from V and 0 bases from J, with 7 bases between. Germline CDR1 reads SGHNT; CDR2 reads YENEEA. The CDR3 bases are TGTGCCAGCAGCTTAGGGCTCCACTCCTACAATGAGCAGTTCTTC. It yields the protein CASSLGLHSYNEQFF.

The V gene is TRBV5-8, the J gene TRBJ2-7; D remains ambiguous. CDR1 is SGHTS and CDR2 is YDEGEE in the germline V gene. Trimming took off 0 bases at V and 1 base at J, with 14 bases between the two ends. The CDR3 consists of 16 residues. The CDR3 DNA sequence: TGTGCCAGCAGCTTGGCCGCAAGACATGGATCCTACGAGCAGTACTTC. Amino acids: CASSLAARHGSYEQYF.

This clone was detected once. The rearrangement links TRBV14 to TRBJ1-2; 7 positions agree with TRBD1. CDR1 is SGHDN, CDR2 FVKESK, per germline. The CDR3 extends over 12 amino acids. J was trimmed by 5 bases and V by 4 bases; bases with no gene match: 1. CDR3 amino acids: CASSPTGYGYTF. CDR3 DNA: TGTGCCAGCAGCCCGACAGGGTATGGCTACACCTTC.

The rearrangement joins TRBV7-2 to TRBJ1-3; D is ambiguous. V was clipped by 1 base and J by 2 bases, with 9 bases between them. This CDR3 is 15 amino acids long. CDR1 SGHTA and CDR2 FQGNSA come from the germline V gene. CDR3 coding DNA: TGTGCCAGCAGCTTAGTCGAGGAGGCTGGAAACACCATATATTTT. It is translated as CASSLVEEAGNTIYF.

The chain is built from TRBV5-5 and TRBJ2-7; 9 positions match TRBD2. The J segment lost 6 bases and the V segment lost 4 bases, leaving 8 bases of the junction unmatched. Germline-derived CDR1 and CDR2 are SGHKS and YYEKEE (reference sequence). The CDR3 totals 14 residues. Written as DNA, the CDR3 is TGTGCCAGCAGCCTTAGCGGGAGCGTCGCCGAGCAGTACTTC. Translated: CASSLSGSVAEQYF.

The chain links TRBV6-1 to TRBJ1-5, with a tentative D call TRBD1 (5 bases). CDR1 and CDR2 from the germline V gene are MNHNS and SASEGT. The CDR3 length is 15 residues. V lost 2 bases and J lost 6, with 14 bases in between. The CDR3 reads CASSESIGEGQPQHF. As DNA, the CDR3 is TGTGCCAGCAGTGAAAGTATAGGGGAGGGTCAGCCCCAGCATTTT.

The chain joins TRBV4-2 to TRBJ1-3, with D unresolved. The CDR3 contains 16 residues. The V gene's germline CDR1 is LGHNA and CDR2 YNFKEQ. The V and J ends lost 0 bases and 0 bases respectively, with 9 bases between them. CDR3 DNA sequence: TGTGCCAGCAGCCAAGATGAGGGAATCTCTGGAAACACCATATATTTT. It encodes CASSQDEGISGNTIYF.

The gene calls are TRBV28 and TRBJ1-1; D may be TRBD1 (5 bases). The CDR3 runs 14 residues. V gave up 3 bases and J gave up 0 bases, with 8 bases separating them. Germline V gene sequence: CDR1 MDHEN, CDR2 SYDVKM. This chain's CDR3 is CASSFQGLNTEAFF. The DNA for the CDR3 is TGTGCCAGCAGTTTTCAGGGCCTGAACACTGAAGCTTTCTTT. The full variable domain, its missing parts supplied by reference TRBV28 and TRBJ1-1, is DVKVTQSSRYLVKRTGEKVFLECVQDMDHENMFWYRQDPGLGLRLIYFSYDVKMKEKGDIPEGYSVSREKKERFSLILESASTNQTSMYLCASSFQGLNTEAFFGQGTRLTVV.

The V gene is TRBV4-1, the J gene TRBJ2-1; D perhaps matches TRBD1 (6 bases). This CDR3 region has 19 residues. Trimming took 0 bases from V and 1 from J, leaving 19 bases between them. Germline V gene sequence: CDR1 MGHRA, CDR2 YSYEKL. The CDR3 region has the DNA TGCGCCAGCAGCCAAGATTTTAGGGGGAAGGGAAAATCCTACAATGAGCAGTTCTTC. This translates into CASSQDFRGKGKSYNEQFF.

This chain uses TRBV6-1 with TRBJ1-1, with a possible D match to TRBD1 (5 bases). The CDR3 totals 11 residues. V was cut by 3 bases and J by 8 bases, with 7 bases left in between. CDR1 MNHNS and CDR2 SASEGT come from the germline V gene. The CDR3 region is CASSEGREAFF. As DNA, the CDR3 is TGTGCCAGCAGTGAGGGGCGAGAAGCTTTCTTT.